This T cell receptor (beta chain) was sequenced during a study of blood T cells in healthy people across ages. The authors ran a second PCR of 7 to 11 cycles using a sample-barcoded 5' primer and a J-beta primer mix. TCRdb reprocessed the 5' RACE reads via MiXCR and lists one record per CDR3 protein. The table includes around 520,000 distinct CDR3 sequences, 25% to 35% detected once. Only a few counts were recorded for this clonotype. The same specimen was also included in a second study, on T cells of mothers and their children.

The sequenced material came from blood. This clonotype originated in a boy aged 2 to 9 in good health.

CDR3 amino acids: CASSPPRREGLYEQFF. The DNA of the CDR3 is TGTGCCAGCAGCCCACCCCGGAGGGAGGGCCTCTATGAGCAGTTCTTC. The rearrangement links TRBV12-3 or TRBV12-4 to TRBJ2-5, with 7 bases aligning to TRBD2. The J call may not be correct, given that the DNA end is closer to TRBJ2-1. The CDR3 runs to 16 residues.